In this sample, the clone carrying this T cell receptor (beta chain) turned up a few times. The antigen remains unidentified. TCRdb analysed the 5' RACE reads with MiXCR anew, one entry per CDR3 protein. Of 700,000 to 1,000,000 distinct CDR3 sequences detected, roughly 10% appear once; the ten largest clones hold 0.45% to 0.6%. This entry belongs to a study of CD8 T cells in ankylosing spondylitis. CDR1 SGHDT and CDR2 YYEEEE come from the germline V gene. The CDR3 spans 15 residues. Trimming removed 3 bases from V and 3 bases from J, with 13 bases in between. Study-level findings and limits: Eight or nine highly homologous variants made up a TCR beta motif that seemed to typify ankylosing spondylitis blood. According to the report, clones linked to the disease were significantly enriched in matched synovial fluid samples taken from ankylosing spondylitis patients.

J is TRBJ2-1 and V is TRBV5-6; tentatively, D is TRBD2 (6 bases). The clonotype was recovered from a male donor with ankylosing spondylitis. The specimen was blood, either unsorted or a sorted T cell fraction (not recorded which). The DNA for the CDR3 is TGTGCCAGCAGCTCTAGCCCGGGACTCTACAATGAGCAGTTCTTC. It translates to CASSSSPGLYNEQFF. Drawing the rest from reference TRBV5-6 and TRBJ2-1, the complete variable domain is DAGVTQSPTHLIKTRGQQVTLRCSPKSGHDTVSWYQQALGQGPQFIFQYYEEEERQRGNFPDRFSGHQFPNYSSELNVNALLLGDSALYLCASSSSPGLYNEQFFGPGTRLTVL.